The 27 T cell receptor beta chains listed next were all sequenced from one sample in a study of T cells expressing NK-cell markers. TCRdb re-called the 5' RACE reads and gives one entry per CDR3 protein, without DNA. This sample carries 550,000 to 600,000 distinct CDR3 sequences, with less than 4.5% going to the ten biggest clones. The source material was blood T cells: a sorted CD56 or NKG2C T cell subset, CD4+ or CD8+ T cells, or bulk PBMC T cells (not recorded which). Every receptor here comes from a young man in good health.

The chain carries TRBV3-1 and TRBJ1-1. The CDR3 covers 12 residues. CDR1 is LGHDT, CDR2 YNNKEL, per germline (reference sequence). CDR3: CASSPTGIEAFF. The whole variable domain, filled in from reference TRBV3-1 and TRBJ1-1, reads DTAVSQTPKYLVTQMGNDKSIKCEQNLGHDTMYWYKQDSKKFLKIMFSYNNKELIINETVPNRFSPKSPDKAHLNLHINSLELGDSAVYFCASSPTGIEAFFGQGTRLTVV.

The chain joins TRBV11-2 to TRBJ1-3; TCRdb's D call of TRBD1 is untestable without DNA. This CDR3 region has 15 residues. Germline CDR1 is SGHAT and CDR2 is FQNNGV. The CDR3 sequence is CASSLAGAWGNTIYF.

This chain uses TRBV4-1 with TRBJ2-1; the D call from TCRdb, TRBD2, cannot be confirmed without DNA. Looked up from germline, CDR1 is MGHRA and CDR2 is YSYEKL. The CDR3 has 15 amino acids. The CDR3 region is CASSQRTGTPKEQFF.

The chain recombines TRBV12-3 or TRBV12-4 with TRBJ2-7; TCRdb's D call, TRBD1, is unchecked because there is no DNA. This CDR3 comprises 15 residues. The CDR3 sequence: CASSHTGTANFEQYF.

The CDR3 here is CASSLVPGARTDTQYF. The J gene is TRBJ2-3, the V gene TRBV7-2. The CDR3 is 16 residues long. Germline CDR1 and CDR2: SGHTA and FQGNSA.

CDR3 loop: CASSLGTLQETQYF. The rearrangement links TRBV12-3 or TRBV12-4 to TRBJ2-5; TCRdb's D call of TRBD2 is untestable without DNA. The CDR3 contains 14 residues.

The chain couples TRBV7-2 to TRBJ2-3; checking the TCRdb D call of TRBD1 is not possible without DNA. CDR1 is SGHTA, CDR2 FQGNSA, per germline. The CDR3 extends over 15 amino acids. CDR3 in amino acids: CASSTTGVRADTQYF.

This chain joins TRBV6-5 and TRBJ2-4; no DNA is available, so the TRBD1 call from TCRdb remains unchecked. This CDR3 comprises 16 residues. Germline V lookup: CDR1 MNHEY, CDR2 SVGAGI. Here the CDR3 reads CASSYGPGSRGNIQYF.

This chain links TRBV15 with TRBJ2-7; lacking DNA, the TRBD1 call made by TCRdb goes unchecked. This CDR3 region has 15 residues. CDR1 and CDR2 from the germline V gene are LNHNV and YYDKDF (reference sequence). CDR3: CATSRAPPGDYEQYF.

This chain uses TRBV6-5 with TRBJ1-6. The germline CDR1 and CDR2 sequences are MNHEY and SVGAGI. This CDR3 spans 12 amino acids. The CDR3 here is CASSFQGSPLHF.

The V and J genes are TRBV6-2 or TRBV6-3 and TRBJ2-7; TCRdb lists TRBD2, though no DNA is available to test this call. The CDR3 sequence is 14 residues long. Germline CDR1 MNHEY, CDR2 SVGEGT. The CDR3 protein is CASSGSGKNDEQYF.

The chain employs TRBV28 and TRBJ2-5; the TCRdb D gene call, TRBD1, has no DNA to confirm it. The CDR3 contains 17 residues. Germline V gene data show CDR1 as MDHEN and CDR2 as SYDVKM. This chain's CDR3 is CASSLSIERGLGGTQYF. The complete variable domain, with remaining parts taken from reference TRBV28 and TRBJ2-5, reads DVKVTQSSRYLVKRTGEKVFLECVQDMDHENMFWYRQDPGLGLRLIYFSYDVKMKEKGDIPEGYSVSREKKERFSLILESASTNQTSMYLCASSLSIERGLGGTQYFGPGTRLLVL.

The chain joins TRBV5-4 to TRBJ2-2; the D gene TCRdb calls, TRBD2, cannot be checked with no DNA. There are 14 residues in the CDR3. The germline V gene encodes CDR1 SGHNT and CDR2 YYREEE (reference sequence). This CDR3 is CASRTSGATGELFF.

This sequence joins TRBV2 and TRBJ2-2. This CDR3 spans 13 amino acids. Germline lookup yields CDR1 SNHLY and CDR2 FYNNEI. CDR3 sequence reads: CASREELTGELFF.

The chain is built from TRBV9 and TRBJ2-5; TCRdb lists TRBD2, though no DNA is available to test this call. Germline V CDR1 and CDR2: SGDLS, YYNGEE. The CDR3 contains 18 residues. CDR3 sequence: CASSVDGWLGVRQETQYF.

The chain recombines TRBV7-2 with TRBJ2-3; TCRdb names TRBD2, which stays unverified in the absence of DNA. The germline V gene has CDR1 SGHTA and CDR2 FQGNSA. The CDR3 has 16 amino acids. The chain's CDR3 is CASSLMGLAVTDTQYF.

The chain has TRBV11-2 and TRBJ2-3; TCRdb reports TRBD1, a call that lacks DNA to check it against. The germline V gene has CDR1 SGHAT and CDR2 FQNNGV. The CDR3 length is 15 residues. CDR3 sequence: CASSLWGRLTDTQYF.

The rearrangement joins TRBV20-1 to TRBJ2-7. CDR3 length: 16 amino acids. The germline CDR1 and CDR2 sequences are DFQATT and SNEGSKA (reference sequence). This CDR3 is CSARDYRTDDSYEQYF.

The chain links TRBV2 to TRBJ2-6; no DNA is available, so the TRBD1 call from TCRdb remains unchecked. Germline values: CDR1 SNHLY, CDR2 FYNNEI. The CDR3 contains 17 residues. The CDR3 region is CASSLVQGNSGANVLTF.

The chain carries TRBV6-1 and TRBJ1-1. The CDR3 runs to 11 residues. Germline CDR1 and CDR2: MNHNS and SASEGT. The CDR3: CASRGALEAFF.

The chain employs TRBV29-1 and TRBJ2-1; the TRBD2 assignment by TCRdb is unverifiable without DNA. The CDR3 consists of 14 residues. The germline V gene encodes CDR1 SQVTM and CDR2 ANQGSEA. CDR3 residues: CSVEVGLARHEQFF.

The J gene is TRBJ2-1, the V gene TRBV9; TCRdb returns TRBD2, unconfirmable since there is no DNA. The CDR3 has 14 amino acids. The V gene's germline CDR1 is SGDLS and CDR2 YYNGEE. CDR3 amino acids: CASSVGTSGRRQFF.

The J gene is TRBJ1-1, the V gene TRBV6-1; with no DNA, the TCRdb D assignment of TRBD1 cannot be verified. The CDR3 length is 13 residues. Germline V lookup: CDR1 MNHNS, CDR2 SASEGT. The CDR3 region is CASSEREGVGAFF.

This chain joins TRBV25-1 and TRBJ2-2; checking the TCRdb D call of TRBD1 is not possible without DNA. The CDR3 length is 11 residues. Germline CDR1 reads MGHDK; CDR2 reads SYGVNS. The CDR3 reads CASTTGGELFF.

J is TRBJ2-1 and V is TRBV29-1; no DNA is available, so the TRBD2 call from TCRdb remains unchecked. The CDR3 length is 16 residues. Germline V gives CDR1 SQVTM, CDR2 ANQGSEA. CDR3 sequence: CSVPPGTSGRFDEQFF.

The J gene is TRBJ2-7, the V gene TRBV5-6. The CDR3 covers 11 residues. The V gene's germline CDR1 is SGHDT and CDR2 YYEEEE. The CDR3 reads CASSTTIEQYF.

The chain uses TRBV12-3 or TRBV12-4 and TRBJ2-1; no DNA is available, so the TRBD2 call from TCRdb remains unchecked. This CDR3 is 14 amino acids long. CDR3 protein: CASSLGDSAEEQFF.